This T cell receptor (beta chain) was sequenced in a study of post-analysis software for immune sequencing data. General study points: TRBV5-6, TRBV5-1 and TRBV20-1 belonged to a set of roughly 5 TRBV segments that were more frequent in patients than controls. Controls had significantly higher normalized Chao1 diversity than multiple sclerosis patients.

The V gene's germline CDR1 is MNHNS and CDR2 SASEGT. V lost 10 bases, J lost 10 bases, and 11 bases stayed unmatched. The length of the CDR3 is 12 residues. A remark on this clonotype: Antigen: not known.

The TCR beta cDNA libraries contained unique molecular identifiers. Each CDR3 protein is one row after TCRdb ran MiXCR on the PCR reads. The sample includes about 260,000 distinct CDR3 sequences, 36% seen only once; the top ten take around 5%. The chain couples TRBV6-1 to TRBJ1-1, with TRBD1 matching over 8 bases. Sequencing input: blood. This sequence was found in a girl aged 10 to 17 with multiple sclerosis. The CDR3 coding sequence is TGTGCCACCCGCAGGGGGCTTACTCCAGCTTTCTTT. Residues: CATRRGLTPAFF.